These 30 T cell receptor beta chains originate from one sample sequenced in a study of shared clonotypes between healthy human individuals. As defined, naive CD8 cells were CD45RO-negative and positively selected for CCR7, with terminally differentiated effector memory CD45RA+ cells excluded. Profiled with immunoSEQ multiplex PCR; TCRdb holds only in-frame clones, not every one. The sample holds under 850,000 clones; 80% to 95% are singletons and the top ten take less than 25%. The sample comprised naive CD8+ T cells sorted from blood. The source of these receptors is a man under 40 in good health.

The chain links TRBV7-7 to TRBJ2-5, with 7 bases lining up with TRBD2. Per the germline V gene, CDR1 is SSHAT and CDR2 is FNYEAQ (reference sequence). V was pared by 5 bases and J by 5 bases, with 8 bases of the junction left unmatched. The CDR3 totals 14 residues. Written as DNA, the CDR3 is TGTGCCAGCAGCCCTAGACTAGCCGGGGAGACCCAGTACTTC. This translates into CASSPRLAGETQYF.

J is TRBJ2-1 and V is TRBV7-7; TRBD1 agrees at 10 bases. Per germline, CDR1 SSHAT and CDR2 FNYEAQ (reference sequence). The CDR3 spans 16 residues. J was trimmed by 7 bases and V by 1 base; bases with no gene match: 7. CDR3 bases: TGTGCCAGCAGCTTAGTTCCGGGACAGGGGACTAATGAGCAGTTCTTC. Translated: CASSLVPGQGTNEQFF. The variable domain in full, with the rest retrieved from reference TRBV7-7 and TRBJ2-1, is GAGVSQSPRYKVTKRGQDVTLRCDPISSHATLYWYQQALGQGPEFLTYFNYEAQPDKSGLPSDRFSAERPEGSISTLTIQRTEQRDSAMYRCASSLVPGQGTNEQFFGPGTRLTVL.

This rearrangement joins TRBV27 to TRBJ2-2; the D is unclear. CDR1 MNHEY and CDR2 SMNVEV come from the germline V gene (reference sequence). The CDR3 covers 13 residues. The V end was cut by 6 bases, the J end by 0 bases, with 5 bases between. CDR3 coding DNA: TGTGCCAGCAGCGAAGCGAACACCGGGGAGCTGTTTTTT. Encoded protein: CASSEANTGELFF.

V gene TRBV19 combines with J gene TRBJ2-2; D could derive from TRBD1 or TRBD2 (5 bases each). The V gene's germline CDR1 is LNHDA and CDR2 SQIVND (reference sequence). Trimming took off 3 bases at V and 4 bases at J, with 9 bases between the two ends. The CDR3 length is 14 residues. The CDR3 coding sequence is TGTGCCAGTAGTATGGGGCTAGCCACCGGGGAGCTGTTTTTT. Translating gives CASSMGLATGELFF.

This chain joins TRBV28 and TRBJ2-5; 9 positions match TRBD1. Germline CDR1 is MDHEN and CDR2 is SYDVKM. The CDR3 is 15 residues long. The V segment lost 7 bases and the J segment 4 bases; nucleotides outside the gene matches: 10. The DNA for the CDR3 is TGTGCCAGCACCTCCCAGACGGACAGGGGAGAGACCCAGTACTTC. Residues: CASTSQTDRGETQYF.

This clone was recorded at least ten times. The gene calls are TRBV18 and TRBJ1-2; no clear D. Trimming stripped 0 bases from V and 4 bases from J, with 9 bases between. The CDR3 covers 14 residues. From germline, CDR1 is KGHSH and CDR2 LQKENI. CDR3 in DNA: TGTGCCAGCTCACCACCCACAGAGTCCTATGGCTACACCTTC. It encodes CASSPPTESYGYTF. Looking up the rest from reference TRBV18 and TRBJ1-2 gives the full variable domain: NAGVMQNPRHLVRRRGQEARLRCSPMKGHSHVYWYRQLPEEGLKFMVYLQKENIIDESGMPKERFSAEFPKEGPSILRIQQVVRGDSAAYFCASSPPTESYGYTFGSGTRLTVV.

The J gene is TRBJ2-1, the V gene TRBV28; a possible D gene is TRBD2 (8 bases). The germline V and J ends were trimmed by 3 bases and 3 bases, with 21 bases remaining between them. The germline CDR1 and CDR2 sequences are MDHEN and SYDVKM. This CDR3 contains 18 residues. The CDR3 reads CASSFLGGGRTIYNEQFF. The CDR3 DNA sequence: TGTGCCAGCAGTTTTCTAGGGGGCGGGAGGACTATCTACAATGAGCAGTTCTTC. The full variable domain, with the rest looked up from reference TRBV28 and TRBJ2-1, is DVKVTQSSRYLVKRTGEKVFLECVQDMDHENMFWYRQDPGLGLRLIYFSYDVKMKEKGDIPEGYSVSREKKERFSLILESASTNQTSMYLCASSFLGGGRTIYNEQFFGPGTRLTVL.

The chain is built from TRBV7-6 and TRBJ2-1, with 12 positions matching TRBD2. The CDR3 has 15 amino acids. J lost 6 bases, V lost 5 bases, and 5 bases had no gene match. Germline loops: CDR1 SGHVS, CDR2 FNYEAQ. The CDR3 is CASSPRTSGINEQFF. The CDR3 DNA reads as TGTGCCAGCAGCCCTAGGACTAGCGGGATCAATGAGCAGTTCTTC. Complete variable domain (other parts from reference TRBV7-6 and TRBJ2-1): GAGVSQSPRYKVTKRGQDVALRCDPISGHVSLYWYRQALGQGPEFLTYFNYEAQQDKSGLPNDRFSAERPEGSISTLTIQRTEQRDSAMYRCASSPRTSGINEQFFGPGTRLTVL.

V usage is TRBV25-1 and J usage is TRBJ1-2; 7 nucleotides line up with TRBD1. CDR3 length: 13 residues. Germline V gene sequence: CDR1 MGHDK, CDR2 SYGVNS. The J segment lost 6 bases and the V segment lost 6 bases, leaving 7 bases of the junction unmatched. CDR3 protein: CASRTGLSHGYTF. In DNA, the CDR3 is TGTGCCAGCAGGACAGGGCTCAGTCATGGCTACACCTTC.

The rearrangement links TRBV18 to TRBJ2-7, with a possible D match to TRBD1 (8 bases). Germline CDR1 reads KGHSH; CDR2 reads LQKENI. The CDR3 sequence is 15 residues long. Trimming removed 4 bases from V and 0 bases from J, with 13 bases in between. CDR3: CASSLTGGDSYEQYF. DNA for the CDR3: TGTGCCAGCTCACTTACAGGGGGGGACTCCTACGAGCAGTACTTC. Full variable domain (outside the CDR3, taken from reference TRBV18 and TRBJ2-7): NAGVMQNPRHLVRRRGQEARLRCSPMKGHSHVYWYRQLPEEGLKFMVYLQKENIIDESGMPKERFSAEFPKEGPSILRIQQVVRGDSAAYFCASSLTGGDSYEQYFGPGTRLTVT.

The chain is built from TRBV4-3 and TRBJ1-5; 8 bases match TRBD1. The V and J ends lost 4 bases and 0 bases, in that order; junction bases with no gene match: 2. The CDR3 is 15 residues long. Germline-derived CDR1 and CDR2 are LGHNA and YSLEER. The CDR3 DNA reads as TGCGCCAGCAGCCTAGGGACAGGTAGCAATCAGCCCCAGCATTTT. This codes for CASSLGTGSNQPQHF.

The chain recombines TRBV18 with TRBJ2-5, with TRBD1 as a possible D gene (6 bases). Trimming shortened V by 6 bases and J by 4 bases, and 12 bases separated the two germline ends. There are 13 residues in the CDR3. Looked up from germline, CDR1 is KGHSH and CDR2 is LQKENI. As DNA, the CDR3 is TGTGCCAGCTCGTTCCAGGGGACAGAGACCCAGTACTTC. Its protein product is CASSFQGTETQYF. The variable domain in full, with the rest retrieved from reference TRBV18 and TRBJ2-5, is NAGVMQNPRHLVRRRGQEARLRCSPMKGHSHVYWYRQLPEEGLKFMVYLQKENIIDESGMPKERFSAEFPKEGPSILRIQQVVRGDSAAYFCASSFQGTETQYFGPGTRLLVL.

V usage is TRBV15 and J usage is TRBJ2-1, with a weak D call TRBD2 (6 bases). The germline CDR1 and CDR2 sequences are LNHNV and YYDKDF (reference sequence). The CDR3 has 16 amino acids. Between the trimmed V and J ends, which lost 0 bases and 4 bases, there was a span of 13 bases. As DNA, the CDR3 is TGTGCCACCAGCAGAGAGCGCCGGGGGATGTACAATGAGCAGTTCTTC. Encoded protein: CATSRERRGMYNEQFF.

The chain has TRBV11-2 and TRBJ2-3; a possible D gene is TRBD1 (6 bases). The CDR3 consists of 15 residues. V lost 3 bases, J lost 2 bases, and 12 bases lay in between. CDR1 is SGHAT and CDR2 is FQNNGV in the germline V gene. The CDR3 spells CASSFRGRDTDTQYF. In DNA, the CDR3 is TGTGCCAGCAGCTTCAGGGGCAGGGACACAGATACGCAGTATTTT.

The gene calls are TRBV21-1 and TRBJ2-7; TRBD1, the table's D call, lacks a check against the DNA. TRBV21-1 is designated a pseudogene. CDR3 length equals 15 residues. The CDR3, as DNA: TGTGCCAGCAGCAAGGGACAGGGAGGGCCCTACGAGCAGTACTTC. Its protein is CASSKGQGGPYEQYF.

The V gene is TRBV9, the J gene TRBJ2-5; D possibly corresponds to TRBD2 (7 bases). Trimming took off 4 bases at V and 4 bases at J, with 20 bases between the two ends. CDR3 length: 16 residues. CDR1 and CDR2 (germline): SGDLS, YYNGEE. CDR3 amino acids: CASSPMTRGGGETQYF. In DNA form, the CDR3 reads TGTGCCAGCAGCCCGATGACTAGGGGGGGAGGAGAGACCCAGTACTTC.

J is TRBJ2-7 and V is TRBV7-9, with D perhaps TRBD1 (6 bases). The CDR3 runs 13 residues. Per the germline V gene, CDR1 is SEHNR and CDR2 is FQNEAQ (reference sequence). V shed 10 bases and J shed 2 bases, with 15 bases lying between them. The CDR3 DNA reads as TGTGCCACCCAACCGAGGACAGCCTACGAGCAGTACTTC. Protein product: CATQPRTAYEQYF.

The V gene is TRBV7-2, the J gene TRBJ2-2; D is unclear. V lost 0 bases and J lost 2, with 7 bases in between. This CDR3 has 15 amino acids. From germline, CDR1 is SGHTA and CDR2 FQGNSA. CDR3 sequence reads: CASSLAASNTGELFF. The CDR3 bases are TGTGCCAGCAGCTTAGCGGCCTCCAACACCGGGGAGCTGTTTTTT. The full variable domain, completed using reference TRBV7-2 and TRBJ2-2, is GAGVSQSPSNKVTEKGKDVELRCDPISGHTALYWYRQSLGQGLEFLIYFQGNSAPDKSGLPSDRFSAERTGGSVSTLTIQRTQQEDSAVYLCASSLAASNTGELFFGEGSRLTVL.

This chain uses TRBV19 with TRBJ2-1; 9 bases match TRBD1. In germline, CDR1 is LNHDA, CDR2 SQIVND (reference sequence). The CDR3 extends over 15 amino acids. V gave up 7 bases and J gave up 5 bases; unmatched junction bases: 9. In DNA, the CDR3 is TGTGCCAGTAACCAGGACAGGGGTAGGGACAATGAGCAGTTCTTC. Its translation is CASNQDRGRDNEQFF.

The J gene is TRBJ1-2, the V gene TRBV7-8; 8 bases are a match to TRBD1. Per the germline V gene, CDR1 is SGHVS and CDR2 is FQNEAQ. V shed 1 base and J 6 bases; nucleotides not matched to a gene: 10. The CDR3 spans 16 residues. CDR3 sequence reads: CASSLVSTGDWNGYTF. The CDR3 DNA follows: TGTGCCAGCAGCTTAGTATCGACAGGGGATTGGAATGGCTACACCTTC.

The gene calls are TRBV27 and TRBJ2-3, with D unresolved. The V end lost 6 bases, the J end lost 0 bases, and 4 bases lay between the germline ends. This CDR3 is 12 amino acids long. From germline, CDR1 is MNHEY and CDR2 SMNVEV (reference sequence). The CDR3 DNA is TGTGCCAGCAGGCTTAGCACAGATACGCAGTATTTT. Protein product: CASRLSTDTQYF.

Points on this clone: At the DNA level, this CDR3 is encoded by other sequences in the same sample as well. The chain has TRBV11-2 and TRBJ2-3; D is undetermined. The CDR3 has 13 amino acids. The germline V gene has CDR1 SGHAT and CDR2 FQNNGV. Trimming removed 2 bases at V and 6 bases at J, with 9 bases between. CDR3 coding DNA: TGTGCCAGCAGCTTATGGGTCACGGATACGCAGTATTTT. Translation: CASSLWVTDTQYF. Based on the CDR3 plus reference TRBV11-2 and TRBJ2-3, the full variable domain is EAGVAQSPRYKIIEKRQSVAFWCNPISGHATLYWYQQILGQGPKLLIQFQNNGVVDDSQLPKDRFSAERLKGVDSTLKIQPAKLEDSAVYLCASSLWVTDTQYFGPGTRLTVL.

This chain uses TRBV6-4 with TRBJ2-7; possibly TRBD2 for D (5 bases). Germline CDR1 is MRHNA and CDR2 is SNTAGT. CDR3 length equals 11 residues. The ends were cut back, 11 bases at V and 2 bases at J, with 10 bases in the middle. The CDR3, as DNA: TGTGCCGCTGTACTAGCCTACGAGCAGTACTTC. Its translation is CAAVLAYEQYF.

V and J are TRBV27 and TRBJ2-7; the match to TRBD2 covers 14 bases. This CDR3 is built from 16 residues. Germline V gene lookup returns CDR1 MNHEY and CDR2 SMNVEV (reference sequence). V lost 6 bases, J lost 4 bases, and 8 bases stayed unmatched. The CDR3 DNA reads TGTGCCAGCAGCCTCCGACTAGCGGGAGGGATTTACGAGCAGTACTTC. This encodes CASSLRLAGGIYEQYF.

Concerning this clone itself: One junction end disagrees with the germline gene, perhaps due to a read error. The chain joins TRBV11-2 to TRBJ2-5; maybe TRBD1 (6 bases). Germline loops: CDR1 SGHAT, CDR2 FQNNGV. CDR3 length: 15 amino acids. CDR3: CASTLEIGGGETQYF. CDR3 DNA sequence: TGTGCCAGCACCTTAGAGATAGGGGGTGGGGAGACCCAGTACTTC.

This chain uses TRBV14 with TRBJ2-2; 7 positions agree with TRBD2. Trimming removed 7 bases from V and 5 bases from J; junction bases left unmatched: 7. This CDR3 is built from 14 residues. Per the germline V gene, CDR1 is SGHDN and CDR2 is FVKESK. The CDR3 nucleotides read TGTGCCAGCAACTATGCGGGGGAAACCGGGGAGCTGTTTTTT. Its translation: CASNYAGETGELFF. Complete variable domain (other parts from reference TRBV14 and TRBJ2-2): EAGVTQFPSHSVIEKGQTVTLRCDPISGHDNLYWYRRVMGKEIKFLLHFVKESKQDESGMPNNRFLAERTGGTYSTLKVQPAELEDSGVYFCASNYAGETGELFFGEGSRLTVL.

The chain joins TRBV11-2 to TRBJ2-7; D not resolved. The V and J ends lost 1 base and 2 bases respectively, with 6 bases between them. CDR3 size: 13 residues. Germline V gene sequence: CDR1 SGHAT, CDR2 FQNNGV. CDR3 sequence reads: CASSLGHTYEQYF. CDR3 DNA: TGTGCCAGCAGCTTAGGGCACACCTACGAGCAGTACTTC.

The V call is TRBV7-9, the J call TRBJ1-4; D may be TRBD1 (5 bases). The CDR3 runs 13 residues. Trimming removed 5 bases from V and 16 bases from J, with 20 bases in between. Per the germline V gene, CDR1 is SEHNR and CDR2 is FQNEAQ (reference sequence). The CDR3 nucleotides read TGTGCCAGCAGCCCATTGGGGGGTTGGATGCCGTTTTTT. Translated: CASSPLGGWMPFF.

This chain connects TRBV10-1 to TRBJ1-1, with no clear D. V lost 2 bases to trimming and J lost 12 bases, with 10 bases between them. Looked up from germline, CDR1 is WNHNN and CDR2 is SYGVQD (reference sequence). This CDR3 is 11 amino acids long. The CDR3: CASSERFRTFF. The CDR3 bases are TGCGCCAGCAGTGAGAGGTTCAGGACTTTCTTT.

The chain employs TRBV27 and TRBJ2-1; 8 bases agree with TRBD1. V trimming: 5 bases; J trimming: 6 bases; junction bases outside the gene matches: 12. The CDR3 runs to 16 residues. Germline V gene lookup returns CDR1 MNHEY and CDR2 SMNVEV (reference sequence). The CDR3 reads CASSPLPGQDLNEQFF. CDR3 sequence (DNA): TGTGCCAGCAGTCCGCTACCGGGACAGGACCTCAATGAGCAGTTCTTC.